Listed below are T cell receptor beta chains from one sample, sequenced in a study of shared clonotypes between healthy human individuals. The protocol was immunoSEQ multiplex PCR, while the TCRdb copy is restricted to in-frame clones and leaves out a portion. Found here are roughly 500,000 clones, 60% to 85% of them singletons; the top ten hold 13%. The sequenced material came from PBMCs. These receptors all come from a woman in her thirties or forties in good health. Some clones in this sample may be carry-over from other donors' samples. CDR3s include the opening cysteine and the closing phenylalanine or tryptophan. The D gene is left open where the match is weak. Clone size, where shown, is once, few, many, or a class for clones that have expanded.

>TRBJ1-4|NA|TRBV10-3|12|NA
CAISDGGEKLFF
TGTGCCATCAGTGACGGGGGTGAAAAACTGTTTTTT
>TRBJ2-3|NA|TRBV7-9|17|NA
CASSLGRAGTLTDTQYF
TGTGCCAGCAGCTTAGGGCGGGCGGGAACTCTCACAGATACGCAGTATTTT
>TRBJ2-7|NA|TRBV9|15|NA
CASSVATGTDYEQYF
TGTGCCAGCAGCGTAGCTACTGGGACGGACTACGAGCAGTACTTC
>TRBJ1-5|NA|TRBV19|13|NA
CASNGATGQPQHF
TGTGCCAGTAATGGGGCTACAGGACAGCCCCAGCATTTT
>TRBJ2-1|once|TRBV15|18|TRBD1
CATSRDRGARAGYNEQFF
TGTGCCACCAGCAGGGACAGGGGGGCAAGAGCTGGATACAATGAGCAGTTCTTC
>TRBJ2-1|NA|TRBV11-3|13|NA
CASSSPGRDEQFF
TGTGCCAGCAGCTCCCCCGGACGTGATGAGCAGTTCTTC
>TRBJ1-2|NA|TRBV5-6|16|NA
CASSLAPGSSMEGYTF
TGTGCCAGCAGCTTGGCCCCGGGCTCCAGCATGGAGGGCTACACCTTC
>TRBJ1-1|NA|TRBV12-5|15|NA
CASGLVTGVGTEAFF
TGTGCTAGTGGTTTGGTAACGGGGGTGGGGACTGAAGCTTTCTTT
>TRBJ1-1|few|TRBV2|14|NA
CASVARGGGTEAFF
TGTGCCAGCGTTGCCAGGGGCGGGGGCACTGAAGCTTTCTTT
>TRBJ2-6|NA|TRBV10-3|15|NA
CAISEWGSGANVLTF
TGTGCCATCAGTGAGTGGGGCTCTGGGGCCAACGTCCTGACTTTC
>TRBJ2-7|NA|TRBV10-3|16|TRBD2
CAISVGLSGGNYEQYF
TGTGCCATCAGTGTGGGCCTTAGCGGGGGGAACTACGAGCAGTACTTC
>TRBJ2-1|NA|TRBV10-3|16|NA
CAISESTANVYNEQFF
TGTGCCATCAGTGAGTCGACAGCCAACGTTTACAATGAGCAGTTCTTC
>TRBJ2-7|NA|TRBV7-9|14|NA
CASSIRLDSYEQYF
TGTGCCAGCAGCATCCGGTTAGATTCCTACGAGCAGTACTTC
>TRBJ2-7|NA|TRBV7-2|15|TRBD1
CASSLDARGIDEQYF
TGTGCCAGCAGCTTAGATGCCAGGGGGATCGACGAGCAGTACTTC
>TRBJ2-1|NA|TRBV6-4|15|TRBD2
CASMPGTSGGNEQFF
TGTGCCAGTATGCCCGGGACTAGTGGGGGCAATGAGCAGTTCTTC
>TRBJ2-5|NA|TRBV30|14|TRBD2
CAWSVAGGGETQYF
TGTGCCTGGAGTGTCGCGGGAGGGGGAGAGACCCAGTACTTC
>TRBJ2-5|NA|TRBV5-4|16|NA
CASSLEQPLAVETQYF
TGTGCCAGCAGCTTGGAACAGCCTTTGGCTGTAGAGACCCAGTACTTC
>TRBJ2-3|NA|TRBV28|17|TRBD1
CASSKGQGAEDTDTQYF
TGTGCCAGCAGTAAAGGACAGGGGGCCGAAGACACAGATACGCAGTATTTT
>TRBJ2-5|NA|TRBV7-9|15|TRBD1
CASSWGQGNMETQYF
TGTGCCAGCAGCTGGGGACAGGGCAATATGGAGACCCAGTACTTC
>TRBJ2-7|NA|TRBV28|13|NA
CASSPGRYYEQYF
TGTGCCAGCAGTCCAGGACGGTACTACGAGCAGTACTTC
>TRBJ2-2|NA|TRBV10-1|17|NA
CASSESVGLANTGELFF
TGCGCCAGCAGTGAGTCGGTGGGGCTAGCCAACACCGGGGAGCTGTTTTTT
>TRBJ1-6|NA|TRBV11-2|19|TRBD1
CASSQTGTGGTPYNSPLHF
TGTGCCAGCAGCCAAACCGGGACAGGGGGCACACCGTATAATTCACCCCTCCACTTT
>TRBJ2-1|many|TRBV6-4|13|NA
CASSDRNADEQFF
TGTGCCAGCAGTGACAGGAATGCGGATGAGCAGTTCTTC
>TRBJ2-2|NA|TRBV5-1|15|NA
CASGVGRASTGELFF
TGCGCCAGCGGGGTGGGCAGGGCCTCGACCGGGGAGCTGTTTTTT
>TRBJ2-1|many|TRBV6-1|16|TRBD2
CASSETSVLPYNEQFF
TGTGCCAGCAGTGAAACTAGCGTATTACCCTACAATGAGCAGTTCTTC
>TRBJ1-5|once|TRBV7-2|14|NA
CASSLVYGNQPQHF
TGTGCCAGCAGCTTAGTCTACGGAAATCAGCCCCAGCATTTT
>TRBJ2-1|once|TRBV18|13|NA
CASSPGLENEQFF
TGTGCCAGCTCACCGGGACTCGAGAATGAGCAGTTCTTC
>TRBJ2-7|few|TRBV28|14|NA
CASSFAQGKNEQYF
TGTGCCAGCAGTTTTGCGCAGGGCAAGAACGAGCAGTACTTC
>TRBJ1-2|NA|TRBV7-2|13|NA
CASSSTQRYGYTF
TGTGCCAGCAGCTCCACACAGAGGTATGGCTACACCTTC
>TRBJ2-1|NA|TRBV5-1|15|TRBD2
CASSSTGTSVNEQFF
TGCGCCAGCAGCTCCACCGGGACTAGCGTCAATGAGCAGTTCTTC
>TRBJ2-1|NA|TRBV5-1|16|TRBD2
CASSHGTSGAYNEQFF
TGCGCCAGCAGCCACGGGACTAGCGGAGCCTACAATGAGCAGTTCTTC
>TRBJ2-5|NA|TRBV7-3|17|TRBD2
CASSQGGLAGTQETQYF
TGTGCCAGCAGCCAAGGGGGCCTAGCGGGAACCCAAGAGACCCAGTACTTC
>TRBJ1-1|NA|TRBV19|14|NA
CASSPYRDSSEAFF
TGTGCCAGTAGTCCATACCGGGACTCCTCTGAAGCTTTCTTT
>TRBJ2-1|NA|TRBV19|16|TRBD2
CASSLSSGRSYNEQFF
TGTGCCAGTAGTTTGTCTAGCGGGAGATCCTACAATGAGCAGTTCTTC
>TRBJ1-4|NA|TRBV28|15|NA
CASTTLRGATEKLFF
TGTGCCAGCACCACCTTGAGGGGGGCGACTGAAAAACTGTTTTTT
>TRBJ1-5|NA|TRBV5-8|15|NA
CASSLIEGLNQPQHF
TGTGCCAGCAGCTTAATCGAGGGGCTTAATCAGCCCCAGCATTTT
>TRBJ2-2|NA|TRBV11-3|17|NA
CASSFLGGGVNTGELFF
TGTGCCAGCAGCTTTCTCGGCGGAGGGGTCAACACCGGGGAGCTGTTTTTT
>TRBJ2-7|NA|TRBV28|13|TRBD1
CASSSGQSYEQYF
TGTGCCAGCAGCTCGGGACAGTCCTACGAGCAGTACTTC
>TRBJ1-1|NA|TRBV30|16|TRBD1
CAWSSTRGSMNTEAFF
TGTGCCTGGAGTTCAACCAGGGGGAGCATGAACACTGAAGCTTTCTTT
>TRBJ1-4|NA|TRBV27|16|NA
CASSLGGAGANEKLFF
TGTGCCAGCAGTCTAGGAGGGGCCGGGGCTAATGAAAAACTGTTTTTT
>TRBJ2-3|NA|TRBV5-1|16|NA
CASSSRQGGSTDTQYF
TGCGCCAGCAGCTCCCGACAGGGAGGAAGCACAGATACGCAGTATTTT
>TRBJ1-2|few|TRBV28|13|NA
CASSSTGYYGYTF
TGTGCCAGCAGTTCCACGGGGTACTATGGCTACACCTTC
>TRBJ2-7|NA|TRBV5-5|17|TRBD1
CASSFGFGTGGFYEQYF
TGTGCCAGCAGCTTTGGTTTCGGGACAGGGGGCTTCTACGAGCAGTACTTC
>TRBJ1-4|NA|TRBV27|17|TRBD1
CASSLGPHRGEDEKLFF
TGTGCCAGCAGTTTAGGCCCCCACAGGGGTGAGGATGAAAAACTGTTTTTT
>TRBJ2-7|once|TRBV7-2|14|NA
CASSLYGRLQGLDF
TGTGCCAGCAGCTTATACGGGCGGTTACAGGGACTGGACTTC
>TRBJ2-3|once|TRBV27|14|NA
CATKQAGAADTQYF
TGTGCCACCAAACAGGCGGGGGCGGCAGATACGCAGTATTTT
>TRBJ1-1|NA|TRBV28|14|TRBD1
CASRPGGRNTEAFF
TGTGCCAGCAGACCAGGGGGACGGAACACTGAAGCTTTCTTT
>TRBJ2-2|once|TRBV10-1|13|NA
CASREGNTGELFF
TGCGCCAGCAGGGAAGGGAACACCGGGGAGCTGTTTTTT
>TRBJ2-1|NA|TRBV9|16|TRBD2
CASSVGGSGSYNEQFF
TGTGCCAGCAGCGTAGGCGGGAGTGGTTCCTACAATGAGCAGTTCTTC
>TRBJ2-3|NA|TRBV10-3|15|TRBD2
CAISPAGGGRDTQYF
TGTGCCATCAGCCCAGCGGGAGGTGGAAGAGATACGCAGTATTTT
>TRBJ1-5|NA|TRBV19|15|NA
CASSGPRDNNQPQHF
TGTGCCAGTAGCGGACCTCGGGACAACAATCAGCCCCAGCATTTT
>TRBJ2-7|NA|TRBV6-1|15|TRBD1
CASKARVTGDYEQYF
TGTGCCAGCAAAGCCAGGGTGACAGGGGACTACGAGCAGTACTTC